This is a list of T cell receptor beta chains from one sample in a study of identical twins. TCRdb analysed the 5' RACE reads with MiXCR anew, one entry per CDR3 protein. The sample lists around 550,000 distinct CDR3 sequences; about 16% were seen once. This sample also belongs to another study, concerning yellow fever vaccine responses in identical twins.

Sequencing was done on a sample of CD4+ T cells sorted from blood. These receptors were collected from a woman aged 18-35 years in good health. Each CDR3 is given with its conserved first and last residue. D genes are given only for firm matches. Clone sizes are given selectively: once, few, many, or a class where the clone is expanded.

j_call,clone_size,v_call,d_call,cdr3_nt,cdr3_aa
TRBJ1-1,-,TRBV12-3/TRBV12-4,-,TGTGCCAGCAGTTTAGCGTGGTACACTGAAGCTTTCTTT,CASSLAWYTEAFF
TRBJ1-5,few,TRBV5-6,-,TGTGCCAGCAGCTTTGGGAGCGGCAATCAGCCCCAGCATTTT,CASSFGSGNQPQHF
TRBJ2-2,-,TRBV6-5,-,TGTGCCAGCAGCAACTACGCCGGGGAGCTGTTTTTT,CASSNYAGELFF
TRBJ2-7,few,TRBV5-1,TRBD1,TGCGCCAGCAGCTGGAACTCACGTCCAACAGGGGGAACATCCTACGAGCAGTACTTC,CASSWNSRPTGGTSYEQYF
TRBJ1-5,-,TRBV5-6,-,TGTGCCAGCAGCTTGGGGAGGGATCTTCGGAGCAATCAGCCCCAGCATTTT,CASSLGRDLRSNQPQHF
TRBJ2-1,few,TRBV3-1,TRBD2,TGTGCCAGCAGCCGGCTAGCGGGGGGTGGGGAGCAGTTCTTC,CASSRLAGGGEQFF
TRBJ2-6,-,TRBV5-1,-,TGCGCCAGCAGCCCGACTTCAGGGGCAGAAGGGGCCAACGTCCTGACTTTC,CASSPTSGAEGANVLTF
TRBJ2-2,many,TRBV20-1,-,TGCAGTGCTAGTGGGGCGCAATACACCGGGGAGCTGTTTTTT,CSASGAQYTGELFF
TRBJ2-3,many,TRBV9,-,TGTGCCAGCAGCGCAGACTCGTTCACAGATACGCAGTATTTT,CASSADSFTDTQYF
TRBJ2-1,few,TRBV3-1,-,TGTGCCAGCAGCCAAGATCGGGGCAGGGTAAACAATGAGCAGTTCTTC,CASSQDRGRVNNEQFF
TRBJ2-3,few,TRBV7-3,-,TGTGCCAGCAGCTTCTTAGCGGTTAGCACAGATACGCAGTATTTT,CASSFLAVSTDTQYF
TRBJ2-3,few,TRBV7-8,-,TGTGCCGTTGGCATAAACTCAGATACGCAGTATTTT,CAVGINSDTQYF
TRBJ1-1,-,TRBV5-1,-,TGCGCCAGCAGCCCCTATACGGACACTGAAGCTTTCTTT,CASSPYTDTEAFF
TRBJ2-1,-,TRBV29-1,-,TGCAGCGCGTCCCGGGACGTAAATGAGCAGTTCTTC,CSASRDVNEQFF
TRBJ2-7,-,TRBV12-3/TRBV12-4,-,TGTGCCAGCAGTTCAAGGGGGGGCGAGCAGTACTTC,CASSSRGGEQYF
TRBJ1-1,-,TRBV18,-,TGTGCCAGCTCACCACTCCTCTTCGGGACACCGAACACTGAAGCTTTCTTT,CASSPLLFGTPNTEAFF
TRBJ2-5,-,TRBV3-1,-,TGTGCCAGCAGCCAAGGACTTGGACTGTTCTTTAGTCGAGAGACCCAGTACTTC,CASSQGLGLFFSRETQYF
TRBJ1-1,-,TRBV6-1,-,TGTGCCAGCAGACCCAGCGAGGGAGGGTATACTGAAGCTTTCTTT,CASRPSEGGYTEAFF
TRBJ1-2,few,TRBV12-3/TRBV12-4,-,TGTGCCAGCAGGTTCCGAGAGGGAACCTATGGCTACACCTTC,CASRFREGTYGYTF
TRBJ1-4,-,TRBV20-1,TRBD1,TGCAGTGCTTTACAGGGGCCGTGGGAAAAACTGTTTTTT,CSALQGPWEKLFF
TRBJ2-3,-,TRBV14,-,TGTGCCAGCAGCCAAGGTCTGAGTAGCACAGATACGCAGTATTTT,CASSQGLSSTDTQYF
TRBJ2-5,-,TRBV20-1,TRBD2,TGCAGTGCTACTTTGACTAGCGGCCAAGAGACCCAGTACTTC,CSATLTSGQETQYF
TRBJ2-2,few,TRBV20-1,TRBD1,TGCAGTGCTAGGGGGCTACAGGGGACGAACACCGGGGAGCTGTTTTTT,CSARGLQGTNTGELFF
TRBJ1-1,-,TRBV20-1,-,TGCAGTGCTAGAGGAAATAAGAACACTGAAGCTTTCTTT,CSARGNKNTEAFF
TRBJ2-5,-,TRBV3-1,-,TGTGCCAGCAGCCGGGACCCCTTTCTAGGGGAGACCCAGTACTTC,CASSRDPFLGETQYF
TRBJ2-7,-,TRBV20-1,-,TGCAGTGCTAGAGATCCTAAGGGCGAGCAGTACTTC,CSARDPKGEQYF